A few counts support the clone carrying this TCR beta chain. The antigen is unknown. This sample was included in a study of T cell responses to AZD1222 COVID-19 vaccine. Whole-study results and caveats: Clonal diversity was possibly underestimated, and white British individuals and females predominated among donors. Reportedly, nearly half of unique spike TCRs recognized epitopes outside B.1.351/B.1.1.7 mutations. Regions 160-218 and 743-854 dominated among vaccine-associated CD4 TCRs spanning spike. Rises in breadth and depth of Spike-specific TCRs came after two AZD1222 doses.

Trimming stripped 2 bases from V and 1 base from J, with 5 bases between. Germline lookup yields CDR1 MNHEY and CDR2 SVGAGI. The CDR3 runs 13 residues. Profiling relied on immunoSEQ multiplex PCR, and the TCRdb table lists in-frame clones only, not all of them. The repertoire consists of approximately 64,000 clones, with about four fifths occurring once and the leading ten covering over 7.5%. The sequence derives from an adult in good health. Here the sequenced sample was peripheral blood, taken on day 0 of AZD1222 vaccination. The V call is TRBV6-5, the J call TRBJ2-5; no clear D gene. DNA for the CDR3: TGTGCCAGCAGTTACGGCCCCCAAGAGACCCAGTACTTC. This codes for CASSYGPQETQYF.